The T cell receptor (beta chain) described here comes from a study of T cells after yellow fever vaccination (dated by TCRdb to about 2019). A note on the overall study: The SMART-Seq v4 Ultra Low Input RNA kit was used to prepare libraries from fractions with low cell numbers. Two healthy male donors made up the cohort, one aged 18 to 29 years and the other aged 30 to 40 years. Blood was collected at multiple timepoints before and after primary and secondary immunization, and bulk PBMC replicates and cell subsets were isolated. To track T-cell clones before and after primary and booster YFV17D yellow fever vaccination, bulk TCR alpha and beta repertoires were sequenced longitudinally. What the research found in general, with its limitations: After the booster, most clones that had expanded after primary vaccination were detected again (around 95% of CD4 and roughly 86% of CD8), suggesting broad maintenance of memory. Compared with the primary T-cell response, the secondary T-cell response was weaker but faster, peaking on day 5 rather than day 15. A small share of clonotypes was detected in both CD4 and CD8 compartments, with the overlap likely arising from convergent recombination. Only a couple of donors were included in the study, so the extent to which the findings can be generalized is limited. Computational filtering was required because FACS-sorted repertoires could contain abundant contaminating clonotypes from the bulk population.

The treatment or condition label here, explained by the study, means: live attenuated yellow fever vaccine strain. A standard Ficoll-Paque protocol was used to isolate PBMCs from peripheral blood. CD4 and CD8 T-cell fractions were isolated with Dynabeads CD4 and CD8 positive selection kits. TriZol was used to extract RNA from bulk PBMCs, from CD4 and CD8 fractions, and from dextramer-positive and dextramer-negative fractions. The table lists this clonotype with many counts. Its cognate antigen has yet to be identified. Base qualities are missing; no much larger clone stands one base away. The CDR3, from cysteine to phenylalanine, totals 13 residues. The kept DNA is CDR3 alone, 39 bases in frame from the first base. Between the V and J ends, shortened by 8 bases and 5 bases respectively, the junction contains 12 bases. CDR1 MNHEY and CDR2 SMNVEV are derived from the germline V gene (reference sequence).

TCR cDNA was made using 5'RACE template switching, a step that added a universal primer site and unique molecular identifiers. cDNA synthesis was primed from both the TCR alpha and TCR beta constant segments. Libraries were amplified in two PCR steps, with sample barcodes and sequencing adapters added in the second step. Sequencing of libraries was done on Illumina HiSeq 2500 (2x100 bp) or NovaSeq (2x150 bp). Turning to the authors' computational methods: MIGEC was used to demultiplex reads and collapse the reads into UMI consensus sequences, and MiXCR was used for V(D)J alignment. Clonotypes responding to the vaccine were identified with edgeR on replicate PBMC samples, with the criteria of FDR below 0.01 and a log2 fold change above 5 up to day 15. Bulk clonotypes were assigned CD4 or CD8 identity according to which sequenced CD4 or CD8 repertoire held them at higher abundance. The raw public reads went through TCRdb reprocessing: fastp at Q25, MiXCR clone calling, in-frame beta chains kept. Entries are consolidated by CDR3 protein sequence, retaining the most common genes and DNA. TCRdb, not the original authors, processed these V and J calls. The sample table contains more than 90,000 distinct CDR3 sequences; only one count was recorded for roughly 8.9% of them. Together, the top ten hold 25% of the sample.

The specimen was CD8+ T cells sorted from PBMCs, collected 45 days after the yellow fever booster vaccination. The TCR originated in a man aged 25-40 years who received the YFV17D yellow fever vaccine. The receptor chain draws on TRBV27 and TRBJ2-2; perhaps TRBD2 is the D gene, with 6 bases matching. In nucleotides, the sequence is TGTGCCAGCCAAACGGGAGTTACCGGGGAGCTGTTTTTT. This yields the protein CASQTGVTGELFF.